The clone carrying this TCR beta chain was detected only a few times. Its antigen is unidentified. The data are from a study of T cell responses to AZD1222 COVID-19 vaccine. General study findings and limits: Unmutated variant regions reportedly attract nearly half of all spike-specific TCRs.

The repertoire was sequenced with immunoSEQ multiplex PCR; TCRdb's copy has only in-frame clones and lacks some. The profile shows more than 75,000 clones, 90% of them singletons. Per the germline V gene, CDR1 is MNHEY and CDR2 is SMNVEV (reference sequence). V lost 2 bases and J lost 2, with 8 bases in between. CDR3 length: 14 residues. This sample comprised peripheral blood, obtained on day 0 of AZD1222 vaccination. This receptor was identified in an adult in good health. The rearrangement uses TRBV27 and TRBJ2-3; D remains unclear. The DNA of the CDR3 is TGTGCCAGCAGTTTAGAGCGCCACACAGATACGCAGTATTTT. Translating it yields CASSLERHTDTQYF.